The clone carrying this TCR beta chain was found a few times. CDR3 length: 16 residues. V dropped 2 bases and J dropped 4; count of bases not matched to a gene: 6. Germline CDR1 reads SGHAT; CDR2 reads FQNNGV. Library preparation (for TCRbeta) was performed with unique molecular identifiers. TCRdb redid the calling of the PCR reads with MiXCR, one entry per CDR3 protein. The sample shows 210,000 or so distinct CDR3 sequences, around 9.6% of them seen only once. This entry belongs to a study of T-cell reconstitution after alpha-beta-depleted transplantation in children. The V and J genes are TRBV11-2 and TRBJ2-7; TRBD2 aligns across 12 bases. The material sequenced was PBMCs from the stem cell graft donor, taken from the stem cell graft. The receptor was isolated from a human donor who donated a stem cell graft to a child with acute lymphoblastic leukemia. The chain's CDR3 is CASSLNLAGGRYEQYF. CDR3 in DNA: TGTGCCAGCAGCTTAAACCTAGCGGGGGGGCGTTACGAGCAGTACTTC.